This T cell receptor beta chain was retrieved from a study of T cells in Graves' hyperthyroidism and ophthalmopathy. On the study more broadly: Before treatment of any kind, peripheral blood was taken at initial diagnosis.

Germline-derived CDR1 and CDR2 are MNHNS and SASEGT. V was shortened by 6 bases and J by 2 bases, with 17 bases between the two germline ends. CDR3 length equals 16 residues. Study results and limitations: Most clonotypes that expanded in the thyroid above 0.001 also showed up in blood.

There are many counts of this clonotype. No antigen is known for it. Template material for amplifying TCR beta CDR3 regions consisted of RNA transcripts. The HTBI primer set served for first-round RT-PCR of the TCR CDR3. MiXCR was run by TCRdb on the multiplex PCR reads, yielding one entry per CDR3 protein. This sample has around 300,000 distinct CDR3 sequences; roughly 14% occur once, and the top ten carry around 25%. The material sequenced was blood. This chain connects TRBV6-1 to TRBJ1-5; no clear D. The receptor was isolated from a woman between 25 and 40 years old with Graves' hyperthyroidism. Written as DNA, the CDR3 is TGTGCCAGCAGCCCGGGAACATTCGGTGGCAATCAGCCCCAGCATTTT. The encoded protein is CASSPGTFGGNQPQHF.